This T cell receptor beta chain was obtained from a study of shared clonotypes between healthy human individuals. Study results and caveats: With few donors, the genetic and exposure-history diversity represented was limited.

Points on this clone: Its antigen is unknown. One end of the junction is discordant with germline, which a read error may explain.

Repertoires were generated with immunoSEQ multiplex PCR, while TCRdb's copy carries only in-frame clones and drops some. The sample records about 2.2 million clones, 85% to 95% being singletons. Selected positively for CCR7 and CD45RO-negative, naive CD8 cells excluded terminally differentiated effector memory CD45RA+ cells. The CDR3 is made up of 14 amino acids. CDR1 and CDR2 from the germline V gene are LNHDA and SQIVND (reference sequence). Sequencing was done on a sample of naive CD8+ T cells from PBMCs. This sequence was found in a young man in good health. Some clones in this sample may be carry-over from other donors' samples. The chain combines TRBV19 with TRBJ2-7; 8 bases fit TRBD1. This CDR3 is CASSVDRGAYEQYF. DNA for the CDR3: TGTGCCAGTAGTGTAGACAGGGGAGCCTACGAGCAGTACTTC.